The 6 T cell receptor beta chains presented below share a single source sample, sequenced in a study of beta chain features in type 1 diabetes (dated by TCRdb to 2016 to 2019). The library was produced with the immunoSEQ multiplex PCR assay. The entire isolated RNA was reverse transcribed using the High Capacity cDNA Reverse Transcription Kit, and thus expressed TCRB transcripts were sequenced. TCRdb provides this immuneACCESS table in a form limited to in-frame rearrangements. Some clones are lacking; in checked studies, under half of them reflect an unresolved V gene, and why the rest are absent is not known. Present in this sample are some 900,000 clones, roughly 16% of which were seen just once. Together, the top ten hold about 0.02% of the sample. The sequenced sample was naive CD4+ T cells from blood. What this sample's cell subset or site label stands for: true naive CD4+ T cells. The source is a woman under 30 in good health.

The J gene is TRBJ2-1, the V gene TRBV11-2; the D is unclear. This CDR3 is built from 15 residues. Trimming left V 1 base short and J 8 bases short, with 15 bases between. Germline CDR1 reads SGHAT; CDR2 reads FQNNGV. CDR3 DNA sequence: TGTGCCAGCAGCTTAGTCCCTAGAAACCGCGATGAGCAGTTCTTC. Protein: CASSLVPRNRDEQFF.

This clone was detected only a few times. The chain recombines TRBV28 with TRBJ1-2, with unresolved D. In germline, CDR1 is MDHEN, CDR2 SYDVKM. The length of the CDR3 is 16 residues. The V and J ends lost 5 bases and 4 bases respectively, with 20 bases between them. CDR3 region: CASSQDVRKTPYGYTF. Here the CDR3 DNA reads TGTGCCAGCAGTCAGGACGTACGGAAAACACCCTATGGCTACACCTTC.

This clone was counted a few times. This sequence joins TRBV5-1 and TRBJ2-3, with 7 bases matching TRBD2. The CDR3 consists of 14 residues. J was trimmed by 1 base and V by 2 bases; bases with no gene match: 1. The germline CDR1 and CDR2 sequences are SGHRS and YFSETQ. The CDR3: CASSFLAGTDTQYF. In DNA form, the CDR3 reads TGCGCCAGCAGCTTTCTAGCGGGCACAGATACGCAGTATTTT.

This rearrangement joins TRBV7-9 to TRBJ2-2; the D gene is possibly TRBD1 (6 bases). Per germline, CDR1 SEHNR and CDR2 FQNEAQ (reference sequence). V gave up 8 bases and J gave up 0 bases, with 13 bases separating them. The CDR3 runs 15 residues. The CDR3: CASLFDRPNTGELFF. The CDR3 nucleotides read TGTGCCAGCTTGTTTGACAGGCCGAACACCGGGGAGCTGTTTTTT. Drawing the rest from reference TRBV7-9 and TRBJ2-2, the complete variable domain is DTGVSQNPRHKITKRGQNVTFRCDPISEHNRLYWYRQTLGQGPEFLTYFQNEAQLEKSRLLSDRFSAERPKGSFSTLEIQRTEQGDSAMYLCASLFDRPNTGELFFGEGSRLTVL.

The chain couples TRBV4-3 to TRBJ2-1; 13 bases match TRBD2. The CDR3 consists of 19 residues. After removal of 1 base from V and 3 bases from J, the junction contained 9 bases not matched to a gene. Germline-derived CDR1 and CDR2 are LGHNA and YSLEER. In nucleotides, the CDR3 is TGCGCCAGCAGCCAAGCGGGACTAGCGGGACTTCGCCTCTACAATGAGCAGTTCTTC. Encoded protein: CASSQAGLAGLRLYNEQFF.

V gene TRBV4-3 combines with J gene TRBJ2-1; TRBD2 might be the D (5 bases). V shed 4 bases and J shed 7 bases, with 17 bases lying between them. The germline CDR1 and CDR2 sequences are LGHNA and YSLEER. This CDR3 spans 15 amino acids. The CDR3 DNA is TGCGCCAGCAGCCTAGGACTCACGCAAGCGAATGAGCAGTTCTTC. This gives the protein CASSLGLTQANEQFF.